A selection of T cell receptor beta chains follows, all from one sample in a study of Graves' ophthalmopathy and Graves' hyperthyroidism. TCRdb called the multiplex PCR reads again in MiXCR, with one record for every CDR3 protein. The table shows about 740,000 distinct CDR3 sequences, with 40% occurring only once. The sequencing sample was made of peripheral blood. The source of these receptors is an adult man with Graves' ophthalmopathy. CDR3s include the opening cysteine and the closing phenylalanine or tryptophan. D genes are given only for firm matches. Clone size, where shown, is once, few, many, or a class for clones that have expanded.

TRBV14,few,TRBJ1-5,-,TGTGCCAGCAGCCAAGATTGTGGGGGGGCGCAGGGTCAGCCCCAGCATTTT,CASSQDCGGAQGQPQHF
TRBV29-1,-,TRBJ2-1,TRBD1,TGCAGCGCCGGGGACAGGGGTAGATTGGACGATGAGCAGTTCTTC,CSAGDRGRLDDEQFF
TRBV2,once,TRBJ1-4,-,TGTGCCAGCAGTGAAGCGGGGGAAAAACTGTTTTTT,CASSEAGEKLFF
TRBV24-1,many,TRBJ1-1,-,TGTGCCAGCAGTTCCCCGTTGAACACTGAAGCTTTCTTT,CASSSPLNTEAFF
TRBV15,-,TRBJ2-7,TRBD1,TGCGCCACCAGCAGAGTCACAGGGGGCAGCAAGACCTACGAGCAGTACTTC,CATSRVTGGSKTYEQYF
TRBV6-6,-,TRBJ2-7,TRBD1,TGTGCCAGCAGGAGGACAGGGGGCTCCGACGAGCAGTACTTC,CASRRTGGSDEQYF
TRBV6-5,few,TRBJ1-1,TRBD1,TGTGCCAGCAGTTACAAGCGGGGACAGACTGAAGCTTTCTTT,CASSYKRGQTEAFF
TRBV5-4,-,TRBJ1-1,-,TGTGCCAGCAGCTTGAGAGGGGGGGGAAGCACTGAAGCTTTCTTT,CASSLRGGGSTEAFF
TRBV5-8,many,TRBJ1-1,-,TGTGCCAGCAGCTGGAAGGACACCTTGAACACTGAAGCTTTCTTT,CASSWKDTLNTEAFF
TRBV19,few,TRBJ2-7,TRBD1,TGTGCCAGTAGTATCTCGGGACAGGGCCCCGAGCAGTACTTC,CASSISGQGPEQYF
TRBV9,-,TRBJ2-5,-,TGTGCCAGCAGCGTAGGCAGCGGAGGGTACCAAGAGACCCAGTACTTC,CASSVGSGGYQETQYF
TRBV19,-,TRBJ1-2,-,TGTGCCAGTAGTATAGATAGCAGACGGAACTATGGCTACGCCTTC,CASSIDSRRNYGYAF
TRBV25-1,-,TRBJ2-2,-,TGTGCCAGCAGTTCACAGGGATACGGGGAGCTGTTTTTT,CASSSQGYGELFF
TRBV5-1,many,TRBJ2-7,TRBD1,TGCGCCAGCAGCTTGACCTGGACAGGGGGCTTTAGCGAGCAGTACTTC,CASSLTWTGGFSEQYF
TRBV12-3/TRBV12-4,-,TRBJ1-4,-,TGTGCCAGCAGTTTATTGAGGGGGGGAACAACTAATGAAAAACTGTTTTTT,CASSLLRGGTTNEKLFF
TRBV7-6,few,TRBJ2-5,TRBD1,TGTGCCAGCAGCTTAGACAGGGGGGCGTTCAAACAAGAGACCCAGTACTTC,CASSLDRGAFKQETQYF
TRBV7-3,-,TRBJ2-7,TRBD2,TGTGCCAGCAGCCAAGAGCGGGAGACGTACGAGCAGTACTTC,CASSQERETYEQYF
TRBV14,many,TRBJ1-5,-,TGTGCCAGCAGCCAAAGGAGCAATCAGCCCCAGCATTTT,CASSQRSNQPQHF
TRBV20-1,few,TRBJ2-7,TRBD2,TGCAGTGCTAGAGGTAGCGGGAGGGGATACGAGCAGTACTTC,CSARGSGRGYEQYF
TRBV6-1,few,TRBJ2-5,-,TGTGCCAGCAGTGCGAGGACGGACTTCCAAGAGACCCAGTACTTC,CASSARTDFQETQYF